Listed here are 32 T cell receptor beta chains from one sample, sequenced in a study of spatial heterogeneity in lung cancer. Specified time point: sample taken at primary tumor resection. Tumor, nontumor lung or frozen PBMC supplied whole RNA, sequenced without sorting. Using its own MiXCR run on the 5' RACE reads, TCRdb lists one record per CDR3 protein. The sample contains 90,000 or so distinct CDR3 sequences, about 9.4% of which appear only once. The sample consisted of PBMCs, taken at surgery. All receptors come from a male donor with early-stage non-small cell lung cancer.

This clonotype appeared many times. The rearrangement uses TRBV5-1 and TRBJ2-3, with 7 positions matching TRBD1. Germline V gene data show CDR1 as SGHRS and CDR2 as YFSETQ. There are 14 residues in the CDR3. Trimming took 4 bases from V and 2 from J; bases not matched to a gene: 4. CDR3 loop: CASSRQGFTDTQYF. The CDR3 bases are TGCGCCAGCAGCCGACAGGGTTTCACAGATACGCAGTATTTT.

In this sample, this clonotype turned up a few times. The gene calls are TRBV5-1 and TRBJ2-5; no clear D gene. The V gene's germline CDR1 is SGHRS and CDR2 YFSETQ. The CDR3 consists of 14 residues. Trimming removed 2 bases from V and 3 bases from J, with 11 bases in between. CDR3 sequence (DNA): TGCGCCAGCAGCTTCTTAGGGCAGAAAGAGACCCAGTACTTC. The encoded protein is CASSFLGQKETQYF.

This clonotype was seen many times. This rearrangement joins TRBV2 to TRBJ2-7, with D tentatively TRBD1 or TRBD2 (5 bases each). The CDR3 has 13 amino acids. The V end was cut by 9 bases, the J end by 1 base, with 13 bases between. Per germline, CDR1 SNHLY and CDR2 FYNNEI. The CDR3 loop is CASWDDKSYEQYF. In DNA form, the CDR3 reads TGTGCCAGTTGGGACGACAAGTCCTACGAGCAGTACTTC.

There are a few counts of this clonotype. The V call is TRBV10-3, the J call TRBJ2-7, with 7 bases lining up with TRBD2. The CDR3 extends over 13 amino acids. CDR1 and CDR2 from the germline V gene are ENHRY and SYGVKD. V was pared by 7 bases and J by 12 bases, with 15 bases of the junction left unmatched. CDR3 protein: CAIKSGEGAMLYF. The CDR3 bases are TGTGCCATCAAAAGCGGGGAAGGGGCGATGCTGTACTTC.

The chain joins TRBV4-3 to TRBJ2-7; 9 positions match TRBD1. Germline values: CDR1 LGHNA, CDR2 YSLEER. The CDR3 has 16 residues. V lost 2 bases to trimming and J lost 0 bases; unmatched junction nucleotides: 5. The CDR3 region has the DNA TGCGCCAGCAGCCAACACGGACAGGGGATCTCCTACGAGCAGTACTTC. Amino acid sequence: CASSQHGQGISYEQYF.

In this sample, this clonotype turned up a few times. The rearrangement links TRBV6-1 to TRBJ2-3; no reliable D call. V was cut by 5 bases and J by 0 bases, with 15 bases left in between. This CDR3 has 16 amino acids. Germline loops: CDR1 MNHNS, CDR2 SASEGT. The CDR3 loop reads CASSPRLSPSTDTQYF. For the CDR3, the DNA is TGTGCCAGCAGTCCCCGACTGTCTCCTAGCACAGATACGCAGTATTTT.

The chain recombines TRBV4-2 with TRBJ2-3, with TRBD2 matching 9 bases. The germline gives CDR1 LGHNA, CDR2 YNFKEQ. This CDR3 region has 19 residues. V shed 0 bases, J shed 0 bases, and the junction held 10 bases outside the gene matches. CDR3 protein: CASSQDPQRGATSTDTQYF. CDR3 coding DNA: TGTGCCAGCAGCCAAGATCCCCAGCGGGGGGCTACTAGCACAGATACGCAGTATTTT.

This clonotype was seen repeatedly, ten times or more. The V call is TRBV7-6, the J call TRBJ2-6; 11 bases are shared with TRBD2. The CDR3 has 18 amino acids. The trim removed 4 bases at V and 0 bases at J, leaving 5 bases unmatched. Germline CDR1 reads SGHVS; CDR2 reads FNYEAQ. CDR3 coding DNA: TGTGCCAGCAGCTCGCTAGCGGGAGGTGACTCTGGGGCCAACGTCCTGACTTTC. It specifies CASSSLAGGDSGANVLTF. The full variable domain, its missing parts supplied by reference TRBV7-6 and TRBJ2-6, is GAGVSQSPRYKVTKRGQDVALRCDPISGHVSLYWYRQALGQGPEFLTYFNYEAQQDKSGLPNDRFSAERPEGSISTLTIQRTEQRDSAMYRCASSSLAGGDSGANVLTFGAGSRLTVL.

The chain uses TRBV6-1 and TRBJ2-5; perhaps D is TRBD1 or TRBD2 (5 bases each). The germline V and J ends were trimmed by 4 bases and 7 bases, with 13 bases remaining between them. The germline V gene encodes CDR1 MNHNS and CDR2 SASEGT. This CDR3 has 13 residues. CDR3 loop: CASSVRDPGTQYF. Here the CDR3 DNA reads TGTGCCAGCAGTGTTCGGGACCCCGGGACCCAGTACTTC.

This clonotype came up many times. The genes are TRBV20-1 and TRBJ2-7; 10 nucleotides align to TRBD2. Germline V gene data show CDR1 as DFQATT and CDR2 as SNEGSKA (reference sequence). J lost 2 bases, V lost 0 bases, and 1 base had no gene match. The CDR3 has 14 amino acids. The CDR3 loop reads CSARDTSGAYEQYF. As DNA, the CDR3 is TGCAGTGCTAGAGATACTAGCGGGGCCTACGAGCAGTACTTC.

The chain carries TRBV20-1 and TRBJ1-5; D is ambiguous. Germline values: CDR1 DFQATT, CDR2 SNEGSKA (reference sequence). Trimming took 4 bases from V and 2 from J, leaving 9 bases between them. This CDR3 comprises 13 residues. This CDR3 is CSANLDGNQPQHF. CDR3 bases: TGCAGTGCTAACCTGGACGGCAATCAGCCCCAGCATTTT.

The V gene is TRBV10-3, the J gene TRBJ2-3, with 9 bases that match TRBD2. The V gene's germline CDR1 is ENHRY and CDR2 SYGVKD. With V trimmed by 10 bases and J by 2 bases, 13 bases remained unmatched. The CDR3 totals 16 residues. The CDR3 spells CATLDAKREVTDTQYF. DNA of the CDR3: TGTGCCACGCTCGACGCTAAGCGGGAGGTCACAGATACGCAGTATTTT.

This chain joins TRBV10-3 and TRBJ2-1; D possibly matches TRBD1 or TRBD2 (5 bases each). Trimming shortened V by 2 bases and J by 5 bases, and 10 bases separated the two germline ends. Per germline, CDR1 ENHRY and CDR2 SYGVKD. There are 14 residues in the CDR3. The CDR3 coding sequence is TGTGCCATCAGTGAGGACCGGGGCCACAATGAGCAGTTCTTC. This translates into CAISEDRGHNEQFF.

This clonotype was counted at least ten times. V is TRBV12-3 or TRBV12-4 and J is TRBJ2-1, with D possibly TRBD2 on 7 matching bases. The CDR3 runs to 18 residues. The V end lost 10 bases, the J end lost 0 bases, and 25 bases lay between the germline ends. The CDR3 loop is CATTRGPGGTRSYNEQFF. CDR3 sequence (DNA): TGTGCCACCACGAGGGGACCCGGGGGGACACGCTCCTACAATGAGCAGTTCTTC.

This clonotype was counted ten times or more. This chain links TRBV3-1 with TRBJ2-4, with 7 bases identical to TRBD1. The CDR3 length is 21 residues. V lost 1 base and J lost 2; bases outside the gene matches: 20. CDR1 and CDR2 (germline): LGHDT, YNNKEL (reference sequence). The CDR3 DNA sequence: TGTGCCAGCAGCCAAGTCCCGCAGGGGACAGTGTCGGGAATCCCCAAAAACATTCAGTACTTC. It is translated as CASSQVPQGTVSGIPKNIQYF.

This clonotype came up a few times. DNA of the CDR3: TGCAGCGTCTCACAGTCTAACTATGGCTACACCTTC. As protein: CSVSQSNYGYTF. The V call is TRBV29-1, the J call TRBJ1-2; no clear D. This CDR3 has 12 residues. Germline CDR1 and CDR2: SQVTM and ANQGSEA. V lost 6 bases to trimming and J lost 0 bases, with 8 bases between them.

In its sample, this clonotype was seen many times. The V call is TRBV4-2, the J call TRBJ2-5; weak D call: TRBD2 (7 bases). V was clipped by 0 bases and J by 3 bases, with 17 bases between them. There are 17 residues in the CDR3. CDR1 and CDR2 from the germline V gene are LGHNA and YNFKEQ. The CDR3: CASSQDQGTTREETQYF. DNA for the CDR3: TGTGCCAGCAGCCAAGATCAGGGGACTACGAGGGAAGAGACCCAGTACTTC.

This clonotype was detected many times. V and J are TRBV28 and TRBJ2-7, with D uncertain. Looked up from germline, CDR1 is MDHEN and CDR2 is SYDVKM. The ends were cut back, 10 bases at V and 0 bases at J, with 10 bases in the middle. The CDR3 length is 12 residues. The CDR3 DNA reads TGTGCCACGGCGCGGAGCTCCTACGAGCAGTACTTC. As protein: CATARSSYEQYF.

This clonotype occurred a few times. The rearrangement joins TRBV3-1 to TRBJ1-2, with no clear D. V lost 4 bases and J 4 bases, leaving 16 bases between the germline ends. This CDR3 is 15 amino acids long. Germline V gene lookup returns CDR1 LGHDT and CDR2 YNNKEL (reference sequence). The CDR3 bases are TGTGCCAGCAGCCCCGGACCTCTTACTTTCTATGGCTACACCTTC. This encodes CASSPGPLTFYGYTF.

The V call is TRBV5-1, the J call TRBJ2-2; D unclear. CDR1 SGHRS and CDR2 YFSETQ come from the germline V gene. The V end was cut by 0 bases, the J end by 0 bases, with 6 bases between. The CDR3 loop spans 15 amino acids. The CDR3 loop is CASSLGFTNTGELFF. CDR3 coding DNA: TGCGCCAGCAGCTTGGGATTTACGAACACCGGGGAGCTGTTTTTT.

The table lists this clonotype with a few counts. The chain is built from TRBV6-2 or TRBV6-3 and TRBJ2-7; D remains ambiguous. Looked up from germline, CDR1 is MNHEY and CDR2 is SVGEGT. This CDR3 is 13 amino acids long. V dropped 2 bases and J dropped 2 bases, with 7 bases sitting between them. CDR3 residues: CASSYGVPYEQYF. The CDR3 bases are TGTGCCAGCAGTTACGGGGTTCCCTACGAGCAGTACTTC.

This clonotype has just a few counts. This chain uses TRBV5-1 with TRBJ2-3, with 7 bases fitting TRBD1. Trimming cost V 3 bases and J 2 bases; bases outside gene matches: 3. Germline values: CDR1 SGHRS, CDR2 YFSETQ. The CDR3 is 14 residues long. CDR3 residues: CASSSGQPTDTQYF. Written as DNA, the CDR3 is TGCGCCAGCAGCTCGGGACAGCCCACAGATACGCAGTATTTT.

This clonotype has a count of ten or more. The rearrangement links TRBV20-1 to TRBJ2-3; tentatively, D is TRBD2 (6 bases). Trimming removed 4 bases from V and 2 bases from J, with 16 bases in between. This CDR3 comprises 15 residues. Germline V lookup: CDR1 DFQATT, CDR2 SNEGSKA (reference sequence). For the CDR3, the DNA is TGCAGTGCTATACGAATTACGGGAGACACAGATACGCAGTATTTT. Translated, it gives CSAIRITGDTDTQYF.

The sample holds many counts of this clonotype. One end of the junction does not line up with germline, which may come from a read error. The chain combines TRBV7-2 with TRBJ2-2; D remains unclear. CDR1 is SGHTA, CDR2 FQGNSA, per germline. This CDR3 spans 14 amino acids. The CDR3 region has the DNA TGTGCCAGCGTCCTTGGGGTAAACATCGGGGAGCTGTTTTTT. The encoded protein is CASVLGVNIGELFF. Variable domain in full (rest from reference TRBV7-2 and TRBJ2-2): GAGVSQSPSNKVTEKGKDVELRCDPISGHTALYWYRQSLGQGLEFLIYFQGNSAPDKSGLPSDRFSAERTGGSVSTLTIQRTQQEDSAVYLCASVLGVNIGELFFGEGSRLTVL.

V and J are TRBV11-2 and TRBJ2-3, with D possibly TRBD2 on 6 matching bases. Trimming removed 1 base from V and 0 bases from J, with 14 bases in between. Germline CDR1 SGHAT, CDR2 FQNNGV. The CDR3 is made up of 17 amino acids. The CDR3 reads CASSLVIGSTSTDTQYF. Written as DNA, the CDR3 is TGTGCCAGCAGCTTAGTCATCGGGAGCACTAGCACAGATACGCAGTATTTT.

This clonotype was counted many times. The chain employs TRBV2 and TRBJ2-3; no clear D. V was pared by 1 base and J by 4 bases, with 3 bases between. Germline loops: CDR1 SNHLY, CDR2 FYNNEI. The CDR3 length is 12 residues. The CDR3 loop is CASSEGADTQYF. For the CDR3, the DNA is TGTGCCAGCAGTGAAGGGGCAGATACGCAGTATTTT. Full variable domain (rest looked up from reference TRBV2 and TRBJ2-3): EPEVTQTPSHQVTQMGQEVILRCVPISNHLYFYWYRQILGQKVEFLVSFYNNEISEKSEIFDDQFSVERPDGSNFTLKIRSTKLEDSAMYFCASSEGADTQYFGPGTRLTVL.

In DNA, the CDR3 is TGCGCCAGCAGCTTGGTAGGGGAAGGCGAGCTGTTTTTT. Its translation: CASSLVGEGELFF. The chain combines TRBV5-1 with TRBJ2-2; a possible D gene is TRBD1 (5 bases). The V and J ends lost 0 bases and 11 bases respectively, with 11 bases between them. The CDR3 loop spans 13 amino acids. Germline loops: CDR1 SGHRS, CDR2 YFSETQ.

The chain has TRBV3-1 and TRBJ2-5; D possibly corresponds to TRBD2 (5 bases). The CDR3 loop spans 15 amino acids. Trimming took 0 bases from V and 1 from J, leaving 9 bases between them. Germline values: CDR1 LGHDT, CDR2 YNNKEL (reference sequence). The CDR3 protein is CASSQDPGTQETQYF. As DNA, the CDR3 is TGTGCCAGCAGCCAAGATCCGGGAACCCAAGAGACCCAGTACTTC.

This clonotype has only a few counts. The chain couples TRBV20-1 to TRBJ2-7; D uncertain. Germline V lookup: CDR1 DFQATT, CDR2 SNEGSKA (reference sequence). The CDR3 extends over 13 amino acids. The ends were cut back, 3 bases at V and 0 bases at J, with 9 bases in the middle. The CDR3 DNA sequence: TGCAGTGCTAGGGACGGAAGCTCCTACGAGCAGTACTTC. This codes for CSARDGSSYEQYF.

This chain links TRBV7-2 with TRBJ2-5; D uncertain. Germline CDR1 SGHTA, CDR2 FQGNSA. V lost 2 bases to trimming and J lost 4 bases, with 8 bases between them. The CDR3 length is 13 residues. The CDR3 is CASSLPSRETQYF. Here the CDR3 DNA reads TGTGCCAGCAGCTTACCTTCGAGAGAGACCCAGTACTTC.

The chain employs TRBV4-3 and TRBJ2-4; TRBD2 matches 12 bases. The germline gives CDR1 LGHNA, CDR2 YSLEER. This CDR3 has 16 residues. Trimming took 1 base from V and 7 from J; bases not matched to a gene: 5. DNA for the CDR3: TGCGCCAGCAGCCAAGCTAGCGGGGGGGCCTTCAACATTCAGTACTTC. The encoded protein is CASSQASGGAFNIQYF.

This clonotype occurred many times. The V gene is TRBV24-1, the J gene TRBJ1-4, with D possibly TRBD1 on 5 matching bases. The CDR3 spans 16 residues. Germline V gene lookup returns CDR1 KGHDR and CDR2 SFDVKD. V gave up 0 bases and J gave up 5 bases, with 12 bases separating them. The CDR3 is CATSDLPVQGNEKLFF. CDR3 sequence (DNA): TGTGCCACCAGTGATTTGCCCGTTCAGGGAAATGAAAAACTGTTTTTT.